These T cell receptor beta chains were read from a single sample in a study of beta chain features in type 1 diabetes. Measured with immunoSEQ multiplex PCR; TCRdb has only the in-frame clones, and not every one. This repertoire shows a few hundred thousand clones, approximately 12% found once; its top ten account for roughly 0.016%. The sequenced sample consisted of naive CD4+ T cells from blood. The receptors shown here come from a woman aged 18-29 years with type 1 diabetes. The CDR3 runs from the conserved cysteine through the conserved F or W. Each record gives: CDR3 DNA, CDR3 protein, J gene, clone size, D gene, V gene. The D gene is left open where the match is weak. For some rows the clone size is stated as once, few or many, or as a class when expanded; others skip it.

CDR3 DNA: TGTGCCAGCAGACTGACTAGCGGAGGAGAGACCCAGTACTTC
CDR3 protein: CASRLTSGGETQYF
J gene: TRBJ2-5
clone size: NA
D gene: TRBD2
V gene: TRBV7-2

CDR3 DNA: TGCAGCGTTCAATCCAGCACAGATACGCAGTATTTT
CDR3 protein: CSVQSSTDTQYF
J gene: TRBJ2-3
clone size: many
D gene: NA
V gene: TRBV29-1

CDR3 DNA: TGTGCCAGCAGCCCTCAGCGCGGCCGACTCGCGAACACCGGGGAGCTGTTTTTT
CDR3 protein: CASSPQRGRLANTGELFF
J gene: TRBJ2-2
clone size: few
D gene: NA
V gene: TRBV7-2

CDR3 DNA: TGTGCCAGCAGCTTACACCCCCAGGGGGAGACCCAGTACTTC
CDR3 protein: CASSLHPQGETQYF
J gene: TRBJ2-5
clone size: few
D gene: NA
V gene: TRBV7-8

CDR3 DNA: TGTGCCAGTAGACCGGGACAGGTCAATGAGCAGTTCTTC
CDR3 protein: CASRPGQVNEQFF
J gene: TRBJ2-1
clone size: few
D gene: TRBD1
V gene: TRBV19

CDR3 DNA: TGTGCCAGCAGGTCCCCCCAATCGGATGAAAAACTGTTTTTT
CDR3 protein: CASRSPQSDEKLFF
J gene: TRBJ1-4
clone size: NA
D gene: NA
V gene: TRBV21-1

CDR3 DNA: TGTGCCAGCAGCCCAATGGGGGAGGCTCAAGAGACCCAGTACTTC
CDR3 protein: CASSPMGEAQETQYF
J gene: TRBJ2-5
clone size: NA
D gene: NA
V gene: TRBV9

CDR3 DNA: TGTGCCAGCAGCGAAAAACGTCCAGTCACACAGGGAAACACTGAAGCTTTCTTT
CDR3 protein: CASSEKRPVTQGNTEAFF
J gene: TRBJ1-1
clone size: NA
D gene: NA
V gene: TRBV11-2

CDR3 DNA: TGTGCCAGCAGTCCCCCGGGTTCCCATTACGAGCAGTACTTC
CDR3 protein: CASSPPGSHYEQYF
J gene: TRBJ2-7
clone size: NA
D gene: NA
V gene: TRBV28

CDR3 DNA: TGCAGCGTTGAAGATCAGGGACTTACTAACTATGGCTACACCTTC
CDR3 protein: CSVEDQGLTNYGYTF
J gene: TRBJ1-2
clone size: few
D gene: NA
V gene: TRBV29-1

CDR3 DNA: TGTGCCAGCAGCTCAGGACTAGCGGGAGGGACCGGGGAGCTGTTTTTT
CDR3 protein: CASSSGLAGGTGELFF
J gene: TRBJ2-2
clone size: NA
D gene: TRBD2
V gene: TRBV7-3

CDR3 DNA: TGTGCCAGCAGCGCACAGGGGGCCTCCTACGAGCAGTACTTC
CDR3 protein: CASSAQGASYEQYF
J gene: TRBJ2-7
clone size: few
D gene: TRBD1
V gene: TRBV9

CDR3 DNA: TGCGCCAGCAGCTTAAGACCGGGGAGCAATCAGCCCCAGCATTTT
CDR3 protein: CASSLRPGSNQPQHF
J gene: TRBJ1-5
clone size: NA
D gene: NA
V gene: TRBV5-1

CDR3 DNA: TGTGCCAGCAGTTTAGAGAACAATGAGCAGTTCTTC
CDR3 protein: CASSLENNEQFF
J gene: TRBJ2-1
clone size: few
D gene: NA
V gene: TRBV28

CDR3 DNA: TGTGCCAGCTCACCAGCAGGGGCATGGCAGCCCCAGCATTTT
CDR3 protein: CASSPAGAWQPQHF
J gene: TRBJ1-5
clone size: NA
D gene: NA
V gene: TRBV18

CDR3 DNA: TGTGCCAGCAGCTTAGACGGCAGGATCACAGATACGCAGTATTTT
CDR3 protein: CASSLDGRITDTQYF
J gene: TRBJ2-3
clone size: NA
D gene: NA
V gene: TRBV7-8

CDR3 DNA: TGTGCCAGCAGCTCCCCTGGACTAGCGGGAGGCACAGATACGCAGTATTTT
CDR3 protein: CASSSPGLAGGTDTQYF
J gene: TRBJ2-3
clone size: NA
D gene: TRBD2
V gene: TRBV11-3

CDR3 DNA: TGTGCCTGGAGTGCCCTCGCGGGGCAGTACTTC
CDR3 protein: CAWSALAGQYF
J gene: TRBJ2-7
clone size: many
D gene: NA
V gene: TRBV30

CDR3 DNA: TGTGCCAGCAGCCCCATGCTGGCGGGAGGAGAGACCCAGTACTTC
CDR3 protein: CASSPMLAGGETQYF
J gene: TRBJ2-5
clone size: few
D gene: TRBD2
V gene: TRBV11-2

CDR3 DNA: TGTGCCAGTAGTATAGATCGGGGGGGGGTAAATGGGCCTGAGCAGTTCTTC
CDR3 protein: CASSIDRGGVNGPEQFF
J gene: TRBJ2-1
clone size: NA
D gene: TRBD2
V gene: TRBV19

CDR3 DNA: TGTGCCAGCTCACCGACAGGATCGAACACTGAAGCTTTCTTT
CDR3 protein: CASSPTGSNTEAFF
J gene: TRBJ1-1
clone size: NA
D gene: NA
V gene: TRBV18

CDR3 DNA: TGTGCCAGCGGAGGGGCAGGGTATAACTACGAGCAGTACTTC
CDR3 protein: CASGGAGYNYEQYF
J gene: TRBJ2-7
clone size: few
D gene: NA
V gene: TRBV28

CDR3 DNA: TGTGCCATCAGTGTACCCCTGCTAGCGGGAGGATGGGCCAAAAACATTCAGTACTTC
CDR3 protein: CAISVPLLAGGWAKNIQYF
J gene: TRBJ2-4
clone size: once
D gene: TRBD2
V gene: TRBV10-3

CDR3 DNA: TGCGCCAGCAGCTTAACAGATTTGAACACTGAAGCTTTCTTT
CDR3 protein: CASSLTDLNTEAFF
J gene: TRBJ1-1
clone size: NA
D gene: NA
V gene: TRBV5-1

CDR3 DNA: TGTGCCAGCAGTTATACTAGCCTCCCCTACAATGAGCAGTTCTTC
CDR3 protein: CASSYTSLPYNEQFF
J gene: TRBJ2-1
clone size: few
D gene: NA
V gene: TRBV28

CDR3 DNA: TGTGCCAGCAGTTTAACTCACGGGACAGTTTACAATGAGCAGTTCTTC
CDR3 protein: CASSLTHGTVYNEQFF
J gene: TRBJ2-1
clone size: NA
D gene: TRBD1
V gene: TRBV2

CDR3 DNA: TGTGCCAGCAGCTCGGGGACTAGTGCCTTGACCCAGTACTTC
CDR3 protein: CASSSGTSALTQYF
J gene: TRBJ2-5
clone size: few
D gene: TRBD2
V gene: TRBV5-5

CDR3 DNA: TGTGCCAGCAGTTACAGACCCTGGGGAGAGCTGTTTTTT
CDR3 protein: CASSYRPWGELFF
J gene: TRBJ1-4
clone size: NA
D gene: NA
V gene: TRBV27

CDR3 DNA: TGTGCCAGCAGCTTGAGACTAGCGGGAGATAGACCCTACGAGCAGTACTTC
CDR3 protein: CASSLRLAGDRPYEQYF
J gene: TRBJ2-7
clone size: few
D gene: TRBD2
V gene: TRBV14

CDR3 DNA: TGCGCCAGCAGCTACGACACTGCCTACGAGCAGTACTTC
CDR3 protein: CASSYDTAYEQYF
J gene: TRBJ2-7
clone size: NA
D gene: NA
V gene: TRBV5-1

CDR3 DNA: TGTGCCAGCTCACCAGACAGGAACTATGGCTACACCTTC
CDR3 protein: CASSPDRNYGYTF
J gene: TRBJ1-2
clone size: few
D gene: NA
V gene: TRBV18

CDR3 DNA: TGTGCCAGCAGCCCGGGCGGGGGCGGCTATGGCTACACCTTC
CDR3 protein: CASSPGGGGYGYTF
J gene: TRBJ1-2
clone size: NA
D gene: NA
V gene: TRBV7-2

CDR3 DNA: TGTGCCAGCAGCTTCCACACTAGCGGACTTTACAATGAGCAGTTCTTC
CDR3 protein: CASSFHTSGLYNEQFF
J gene: TRBJ2-1
clone size: NA
D gene: TRBD2
V gene: TRBV7-2

CDR3 DNA: TGTGCCAGCAGGAAGGGACAGGACACAGATACGCAGTATTTT
CDR3 protein: CASRKGQDTDTQYF
J gene: TRBJ2-3
clone size: few
D gene: TRBD1
V gene: TRBV11-2

CDR3 DNA: TGTGCCAGCAGCTTAGCAACCTACAATGAGCAGTTCTTC
CDR3 protein: CASSLATYNEQFF
J gene: TRBJ2-1
clone size: few
D gene: NA
V gene: TRBV11-2

CDR3 DNA: TGTGCCAGCAGCTTAGGCCTAGACGGAGGCAAAGAGACCCAGTACTTC
CDR3 protein: CASSLGLDGGKETQYF
J gene: TRBJ2-5
clone size: few
D gene: NA
V gene: TRBV7-9

CDR3 DNA: TGTGCCAGCAGCATGACAGGGGAAGTGACTGAAGCTTTCTTT
CDR3 protein: CASSMTGEVTEAFF
J gene: TRBJ1-1
clone size: NA
D gene: TRBD1
V gene: TRBV2

CDR3 DNA: TGTGCCAGCAGTTTATCCCTGGGGGGGTCCGAGCAGTACTTC
CDR3 protein: CASSLSLGGSEQYF
J gene: TRBJ2-7
clone size: NA
D gene: TRBD2
V gene: TRBV28

CDR3 DNA: TGTGCCCCCCCCCAGGGCCCCTGTCAGTTCTTC
CDR3 protein: CAPPQGPCQFF
J gene: TRBJ2-1
clone size: NA
D gene: NA
V gene: TRBV2

CDR3 DNA: TGTGCCAGCAGCTTAGTTGGCCGGTTCGGAGGTTCGGGCACAGATACGCAGTATTTT
CDR3 protein: CASSLVGRFGGSGTDTQYF
J gene: TRBJ2-3
clone size: NA
D gene: NA
V gene: TRBV7-9

CDR3 DNA: TGTGCCAGCTCACCTGGACTCTACAATGAGCAGTTCTTC
CDR3 protein: CASSPGLYNEQFF
J gene: TRBJ2-1
clone size: NA
D gene: NA
V gene: TRBV18

CDR3 DNA: TGTGCCAGCAGCCCGCAGGGGGCCCAGTACTTC
CDR3 protein: CASSPQGAQYF
J gene: TRBJ2-5
clone size: NA
D gene: TRBD1
V gene: TRBV7-2

CDR3 DNA: TGCGCCAGCAGCTTGTGGCCAGGGGGCTTCCAAGAGACCCAGTACTTC
CDR3 protein: CASSLWPGGFQETQYF
J gene: TRBJ2-5
clone size: few
D gene: TRBD1
V gene: TRBV5-1

CDR3 DNA: TGTGCCAGCAGTCCCGGGACAGGGTTTATGTCTGGGGCCAACGTCCTGACTTTC
CDR3 protein: CASSPGTGFMSGANVLTF
J gene: TRBJ2-6
clone size: NA
D gene: TRBD1
V gene: TRBV25-1

CDR3 DNA: TGTGCCAGCAGCGCCGGACAGGGGCCAGATACGCAGTATTTT
CDR3 protein: CASSAGQGPDTQYF
J gene: TRBJ2-3
clone size: NA
D gene: TRBD1
V gene: TRBV5-8

CDR3 DNA: TGTGCCAGCTCACCACCGATGCAGGGGTTCAATGAGCAGTTCTTC
CDR3 protein: CASSPPMQGFNEQFF
J gene: TRBJ2-1
clone size: few
D gene: NA
V gene: TRBV18

CDR3 DNA: TGTGCCAGCAGCCCTCAGAGGGTGCGGGACTCCAACACCGGGGAGCTGTTTTTT
CDR3 protein: CASSPQRVRDSNTGELFF
J gene: TRBJ2-2
clone size: NA
D gene: NA
V gene: TRBV5-4

CDR3 DNA: TGTGCCAGCTCACCATTGGCGGGAGGCCAAGATACGCAGTATTTT
CDR3 protein: CASSPLAGGQDTQYF
J gene: TRBJ2-3
clone size: NA
D gene: TRBD2
V gene: TRBV18

CDR3 DNA: TGTGCCACCATATCGGGACTAGCGGGAGGGCAAGGCAATGAGCAGTTCTTC
CDR3 protein: CATISGLAGGQGNEQFF
J gene: TRBJ2-1
clone size: NA
D gene: TRBD2
V gene: TRBV15

CDR3 DNA: TGTGCCAGCAGCGCTTATTCCCTAGCTCCCTACAATGAGCAGTTCTTC
CDR3 protein: CASSAYSLAPYNEQFF
J gene: TRBJ2-1
clone size: NA
D gene: NA
V gene: TRBV7-6

CDR3 DNA: TGTGCCATCAGCCGGACTAGCGGGAGCTACGAGCAGTACTTC
CDR3 protein: CAISRTSGSYEQYF
J gene: TRBJ2-7
clone size: few
D gene: TRBD2
V gene: TRBV10-3

CDR3 DNA: TGTGCCAGCAGTTTTTTGGTTGGGGACAGAGCGGTTAGGCAGTACTTC
CDR3 protein: CASSFLVGDRAVRQYF
J gene: TRBJ2-7
clone size: NA
D gene: TRBD1
V gene: TRBV28

CDR3 DNA: TGTGCCAGCAGCTTAGGCAGGCTGAACACTGAAGCTTTCTTT
CDR3 protein: CASSLGRLNTEAFF
J gene: TRBJ1-1
clone size: NA
D gene: NA
V gene: TRBV11-3

CDR3 DNA: TGTGCCATCAGTCCGGACAGGGGCAATCAGCCCCAGCATTTT
CDR3 protein: CAISPDRGNQPQHF
J gene: TRBJ1-5
clone size: few
D gene: TRBD1
V gene: TRBV10-3

CDR3 DNA: TGTGCCAGCAGCCTAGCGGGCCCCTACAATGAGCAGTTCTTC
CDR3 protein: CASSLAGPYNEQFF
J gene: TRBJ2-1
clone size: few
D gene: TRBD2
V gene: TRBV14

CDR3 DNA: TGTGCCAGTAGTCCCTGGACAGGGATGGGCAATCAGCCCCAGCATTTT
CDR3 protein: CASSPWTGMGNQPQHF
J gene: TRBJ1-5
clone size: few
D gene: TRBD1
V gene: TRBV19

CDR3 DNA: TGTGCCAGTAGTCATCAGGCCAGGGCTGATAACTATGGCTACACCTTC
CDR3 protein: CASSHQARADNYGYTF
J gene: TRBJ1-2
clone size: NA
D gene: NA
V gene: TRBV19

CDR3 DNA: TGTGCCAGCCAAGGGGGGGCAACTAATGAAAAACTGTTTTTT
CDR3 protein: CASQGGATNEKLFF
J gene: TRBJ1-4
clone size: few
D gene: NA
V gene: TRBV6-5

CDR3 DNA: TGTGCCAGCAGCCTGGGGGGCTATGGCTACACCTTC
CDR3 protein: CASSLGGYGYTF
J gene: TRBJ1-2
clone size: few
D gene: NA
V gene: TRBV2

CDR3 DNA: TGTGCCAGCTCCATCGGACAGGGCCCCTCCAATCAGCCCCAGCATTTT
CDR3 protein: CASSIGQGPSNQPQHF
J gene: TRBJ1-5
clone size: NA
D gene: TRBD1
V gene: TRBV18